The clone carrying this T cell receptor (beta chain) showed up just a few times. The antigen remains unidentified. These data are taken from a study of cytomegalovirus exposure and HLA in healthy donors. Across the study: When roughly 420 donors were genotyped, around 77% of them were found to fall in the Caucasian-associated ancestry cluster.

Study-wide results and limits: There were some public TCRs occurring in many donors, but most TCR sequences were rare.

Unrecorded immune exposures were likely, despite nominal health at sampling. With 60 Vbeta and 13 Jbeta primers, the PCR was carried out. Using immunoSEQ multiplex PCR, the repertoire was profiled, and TCRdb retains in-frame clones only, with some absent. The sample consists of more than 100,000 clones, approximately 79% of them appearing once. Sequencing was performed on PBMCs. The receptor was derived from a man under 40 in good health and CMV-seronegative.

The CDR3 bases are TGTGCCACCAGCGCCGGGACAGGGGGCTACGAGCAGTACTTC. Translated, it gives CATSAGTGGYEQYF. The rearrangement uses TRBV15 and TRBJ2-5; 11 bases align to TRBD1. The end of the DNA aligns better with TRBJ2-7, so the J call may be wrong. Germline-derived CDR1 and CDR2 are LNHNV and YYDKDF (reference sequence). The CDR3 covers 14 residues.